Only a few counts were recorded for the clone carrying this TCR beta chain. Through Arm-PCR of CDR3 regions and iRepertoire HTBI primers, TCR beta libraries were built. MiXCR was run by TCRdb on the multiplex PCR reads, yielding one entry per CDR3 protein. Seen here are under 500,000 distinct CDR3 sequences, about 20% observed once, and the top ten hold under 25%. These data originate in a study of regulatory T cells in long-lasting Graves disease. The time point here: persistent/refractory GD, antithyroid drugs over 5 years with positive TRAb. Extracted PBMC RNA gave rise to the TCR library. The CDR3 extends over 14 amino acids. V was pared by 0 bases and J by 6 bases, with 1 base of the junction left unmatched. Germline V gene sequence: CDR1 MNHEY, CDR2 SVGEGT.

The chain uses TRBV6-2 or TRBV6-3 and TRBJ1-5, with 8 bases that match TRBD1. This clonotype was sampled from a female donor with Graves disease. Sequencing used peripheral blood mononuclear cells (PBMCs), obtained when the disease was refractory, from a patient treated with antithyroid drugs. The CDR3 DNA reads TGTGCCAGCAGTTACTCCAGGGGGCTTCAGCCCCAGCATTTT. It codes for CASSYSRGLQPQHF.